The rows below give T cell receptor beta chains drawn from one sample of a study of early T cells in non-severe SARS-CoV-2 infection. Each CDR3 protein is one row after TCRdb ran MiXCR on the 5' RACE reads. The sample has under 70,000 distinct CDR3 sequences, less than 5.5% seen once; the top ten hold around 5.2%. The sequencing sample was made of whole blood. These receptors came from an adult who was a healthcare worker with PCR-confirmed SARS-CoV-2 infection or an uninfected control (not recorded which). Both conserved end residues are part of each CDR3. A D gene is named only where the DNA matches it firmly. The size field is filled for only some rows; it gives once, few, many or a size class.

TRBJ1-1	TRBV19	13	many	.	TGTGCCAGTAGTATTGGTAACAGGCCTGAAGCTTTCTTT	CASSIGNRPEAFF
TRBJ2-7	TRBV3-1	15	many	TRBD1	TGTGCCAGCAGCCCACAGGGGCCCTTCTCCTACGAGCAGTACTTC	CASSPQGPFSYEQYF
TRBJ2-2	TRBV7-2	13	.	.	TGTGCCAGCAGCTTAGTGGTGTCCGGGGAGCTGTTTTTT	CASSLVVSGELFF
TRBJ2-1	TRBV7-3	15	many	.	TGTGCCAGCAGCCAACGTCTAGCTTCTTACAATGAGCAGTTCTTC	CASSQRLASYNEQFF
TRBJ2-3	TRBV6-6	18	many	TRBD2	TGTGCCAGCAGTTATACGGCTAGCGGGAGTTTGAGCACAGATACGCAGTATTTT	CASSYTASGSLSTDTQYF
TRBJ1-6	TRBV6-1	14	few	.	TGTGCCAGCAGTGAACAGGGGCTCAATTCACCCCTCCACTTT	CASSEQGLNSPLHF
TRBJ1-3	TRBV2	16	.	.	TGTGCCAGCCTTAGGGGACCCCCCAACTCTGGAAACACCATATATTTT	CASLRGPPNSGNTIYF
TRBJ1-2	TRBV6-5	13	many	TRBD1	TGTGCCAGCAGTTCCTTCAGGGGGCTTGGCTACACCTTC	CASSSFRGLGYTF
TRBJ2-7	TRBV11-2	11	.	.	TGTGCCAGCAGCTTGTGGGACGAGCAGTACTTC	CASSLWDEQYF
TRBJ1-4	TRBV24-1	13	.	.	TGTGCCACCAGTGATGGGACGGCGGAAAAACTGTTTTTT	CATSDGTAEKLFF
TRBJ1-6	TRBV20-1	13	many	.	TGCAGTGAGAGAGCGACGGAAAATTCACCCCTCCACTTT	CSERATENSPLHF
TRBJ1-1	TRBV9	15	many	TRBD1	TGTGCCAGCAGCCCACGGGACAGACCGAACACTGAAGCTTTCTTT	CASSPRDRPNTEAFF
TRBJ1-6	TRBV3-1	14	many	.	TGTGCCAGCAGCCAAGAGCGGACGAATTCACCCCTCCACTTT	CASSQERTNSPLHF
TRBJ2-3	TRBV12-3/TRBV12-4	15	few	.	TGTGCCAGCAGGTTAGCGATGTCTAGCACAGATACGCAGTATTTT	CASRLAMSSTDTQYF
TRBJ2-2	TRBV24-1	18	many	TRBD2	TGTGCCACCAGTGACCCTAGCGGGGGGCCCGCCTCAACCGGGGAGCTGTTTTTT	CATSDPSGGPASTGELFF
TRBJ1-4	TRBV27	16	many	TRBD1	TGTGCCAGCAGTTCACGGACAGGGGGCTTAGGGGAAAAACTGTTTTTT	CASSSRTGGLGEKLFF
TRBJ2-1	TRBV7-9	17	many	TRBD2	TGTGCCAGCAGGGAGCGACTGAGTAGCGGGGTCTACAATGAGCAGTTCTTC	CASRERLSSGVYNEQFF
TRBJ1-1	TRBV7-9	13	many	.	TGTGCCAGCAGCCCCGTCATCGGGACTGAAGCTTTCTTT	CASSPVIGTEAFF
TRBJ1-4	TRBV7-9	12	many	.	TGTGCCAGCAGCTTTGGGGATGAAAAACTGTTTTTT	CASSFGDEKLFF
TRBJ2-7	TRBV4-3	13	.	.	TGCGCCAGCAGCCAAGATCATTGGGGCGGGCAGTACTTC	CASSQDHWGGQYF
TRBJ2-1	TRBV6-6	12	many	.	TGTGCCAGCAGTTACTCAGGGGAAGAGCAGTTCTTC	CASSYSGEEQFF
TRBJ2-3	TRBV6-5	15	.	TRBD1	TGTGCCAGCAGTTATTGGACAGGGAAAACAGATACGCAGTATTTT	CASSYWTGKTDTQYF
TRBJ2-2	TRBV18	14	many	.	TGTGCCAGCTCACAGGGAATTAACACCGGGGAGCTGTTTTTT	CASSQGINTGELFF
TRBJ2-5	TRBV6-1	16	.	TRBD1	TGTGCCAGCAGCGCCCCCGGGACAGGGGAACAAGAGACCCAGTACTTC	CASSAPGTGEQETQYF
TRBJ2-7	TRBV20-1	12	.	.	TGCAGTGCTAGAGCCCCCCCCTACGAGCAGTACTTC	CSARAPPYEQYF
TRBJ2-3	TRBV20-1	11	many	.	TGCAGTGCCGAAACAACAGATACGCAGTATTTT	CSAETTDTQYF
TRBJ2-1	TRBV18	14	many	.	TGTGCCAGCTCACCAACGTCCGGAGGCAATGAGCAGTTCTTC	CASSPTSGGNEQFF
TRBJ1-1	TRBV29-1	13	many	.	TGCAGCTTTCATAGCTCGATGAACACTGAAGCTTTCTTT	CSFHSSMNTEAFF
TRBJ1-6	TRBV20-1	15	.	TRBD1	TGCAGTGCTAGAGATCGAGGCAGGGGGCATCCACCCCTCCACTTT	CSARDRGRGHPPLHF
TRBJ1-2	TRBV5-1	13	.	.	TGCGCCAGCAGCTTGGCGGAGGTCAGTGGCTACACCTTC	CASSLAEVSGYTF
TRBJ2-7	TRBV20-1	14	many	.	TGCAGTGCTAGAGATTACAAGAGCTCCTACGAGCAGTACTTC	CSARDYKSSYEQYF
TRBJ2-5	TRBV7-6	11	many	.	TGTGCCAGCAGCGTGGGTGAGACCCAGTACTTC	CASSVGETQYF
TRBJ2-1	TRBV7-2	15	many	.	TGTGCCAGCAGCCTAGGGGGGCTAGCACTCCGCGAGCAGTTCTTC	CASSLGGLALREQFF
TRBJ2-7	TRBV6-2/TRBV6-3	14	.	.	TGTGCCAGCAGTTACCTGCAGGGCGCCTACGAGCAGTACTTC	CASSYLQGAYEQYF
TRBJ1-1	TRBV4-2	13	many	.	TGTGCCAGCAGCCTAGGTGCAGCCGCTGAAGCTTTCTTT	CASSLGAAAEAFF
TRBJ1-5	TRBV7-2	14	.	.	TGTGCCAGCAGCACGGGGACGGACCTAGGGCCCCAGCATTTT	CASSTGTDLGPQHF
TRBJ2-2	TRBV27	15	.	TRBD1	TGTGCCAGCCTCCCGGGACAGCAGAACACCGGGGAGCTGTTTTTT	CASLPGQQNTGELFF
TRBJ2-5	TRBV20-1	15	.	.	TGCAGTGCTAGCAGGGGCCAGCTAGCGGATTTGTCCCAGTACTTC	CSASRGQLADLSQYF
TRBJ1-3	TRBV9	14	many	.	TGTGCCAGCAGCGGTTCAGTCTCTGGAAACACCATATATTTT	CASSGSVSGNTIYF
TRBJ2-1	TRBV5-1	14	many	.	TGCGCCAGCAGCTTGGCAACCGGGAGCAAGGAACAGTTCTTC	CASSLATGSKEQFF
TRBJ2-3	TRBV20-1	15	.	.	TGCAGTGCTACCTCCCGGGACCCCTCCACAGATACGCAGTATTTT	CSATSRDPSTDTQYF
TRBJ2-7	TRBV12-3/TRBV12-4	14	.	TRBD2	TGTGCCAGCAGTTTGACTAGCGGCTCCTACGAGCAGTACTTC	CASSLTSGSYEQYF
TRBJ2-1	TRBV20-1	16	many	.	TGCAGTGCCAACCCGAAGACTAGGGAGGTGAGCAATGAGCAGTTCTTC	CSANPKTREVSNEQFF
TRBJ2-1	TRBV4-2	16	many	TRBD2	TGTGCCAGCAGCGCAACACTAGCGGGAGGTTGGAATGAGCAGTTCTTC	CASSATLAGGWNEQFF
TRBJ2-6	TRBV7-3	13	many	.	TGTGCCAGCAGCCCTCCGGGGGCCAACGTCCTGACTTTC	CASSPPGANVLTF
TRBJ1-1	TRBV10-3	13	many	.	TGTGCCATCAGTGGTCCGGTGAACACTGAAGCTTTCTTT	CAISGPVNTEAFF
TRBJ2-1	TRBV7-9	12	.	.	TGTGCCAGCAGCCTGATCAGTGAGGGGCAGTTCTTC	CASSLISEGQFF
TRBJ1-1	TRBV6-6	12	.	TRBD1	TGTGCCAGCAGGCAGGGGGTCACTGAAGCTTTCTTT	CASRQGVTEAFF